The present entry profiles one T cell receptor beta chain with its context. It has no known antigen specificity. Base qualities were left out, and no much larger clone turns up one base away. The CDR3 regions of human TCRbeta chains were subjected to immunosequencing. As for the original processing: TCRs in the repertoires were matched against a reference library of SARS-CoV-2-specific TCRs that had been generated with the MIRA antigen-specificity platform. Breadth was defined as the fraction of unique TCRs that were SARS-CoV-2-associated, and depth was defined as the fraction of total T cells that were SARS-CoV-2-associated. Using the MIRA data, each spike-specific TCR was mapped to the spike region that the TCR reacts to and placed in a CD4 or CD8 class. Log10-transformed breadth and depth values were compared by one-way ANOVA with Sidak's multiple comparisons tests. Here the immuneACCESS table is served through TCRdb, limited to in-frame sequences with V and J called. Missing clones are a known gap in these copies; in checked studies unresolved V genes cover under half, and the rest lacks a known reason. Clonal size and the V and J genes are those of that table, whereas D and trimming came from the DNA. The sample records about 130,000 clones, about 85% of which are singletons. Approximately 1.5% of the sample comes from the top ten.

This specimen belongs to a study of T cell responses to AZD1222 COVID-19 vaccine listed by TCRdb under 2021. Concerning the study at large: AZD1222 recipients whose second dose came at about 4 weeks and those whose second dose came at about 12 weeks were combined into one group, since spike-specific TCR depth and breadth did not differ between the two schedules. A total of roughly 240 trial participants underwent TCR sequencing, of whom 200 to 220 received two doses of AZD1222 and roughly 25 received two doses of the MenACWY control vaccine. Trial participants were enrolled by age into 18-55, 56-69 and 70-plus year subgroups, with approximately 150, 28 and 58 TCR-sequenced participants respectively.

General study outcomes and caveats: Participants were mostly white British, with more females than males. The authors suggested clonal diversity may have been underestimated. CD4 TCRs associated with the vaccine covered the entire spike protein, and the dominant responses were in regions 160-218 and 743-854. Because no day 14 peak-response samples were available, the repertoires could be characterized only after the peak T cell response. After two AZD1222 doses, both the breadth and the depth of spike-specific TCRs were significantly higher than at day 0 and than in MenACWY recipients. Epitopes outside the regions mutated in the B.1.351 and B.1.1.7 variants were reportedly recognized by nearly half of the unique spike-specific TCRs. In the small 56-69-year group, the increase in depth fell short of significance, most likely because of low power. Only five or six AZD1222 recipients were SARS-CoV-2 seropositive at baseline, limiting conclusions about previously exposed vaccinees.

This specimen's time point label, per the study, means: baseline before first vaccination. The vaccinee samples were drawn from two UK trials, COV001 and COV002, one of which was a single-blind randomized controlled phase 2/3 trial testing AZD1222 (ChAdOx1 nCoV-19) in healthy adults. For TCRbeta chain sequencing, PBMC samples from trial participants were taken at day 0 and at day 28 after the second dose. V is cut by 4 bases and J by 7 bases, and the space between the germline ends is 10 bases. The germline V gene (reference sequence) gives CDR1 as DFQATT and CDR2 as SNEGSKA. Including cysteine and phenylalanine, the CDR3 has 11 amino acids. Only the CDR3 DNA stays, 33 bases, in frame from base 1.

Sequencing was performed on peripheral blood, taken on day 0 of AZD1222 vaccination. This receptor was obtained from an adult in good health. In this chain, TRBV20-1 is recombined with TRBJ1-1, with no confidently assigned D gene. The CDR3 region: CSATVAHEAFF. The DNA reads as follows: TGCAGTGCTACGGTGGCTCATGAAGCTTTCTTT.